Listed below are T cell receptor beta chains from one sample, sequenced in a study of monozygotic twins with cystic fibrosis. Sequencing was performed with immunoSEQ multiplex PCR; in TCRdb, only in-frame clones are kept and a portion is missing. The repertoire holds tens of thousands of clones, with over 75% as singletons. Material: blood. Receptor source: a girl aged 2-9 years with cystic fibrosis. Both conserved end residues are trimmed from each CDR3. D genes are given only for firm matches.

V gene	D gene	J gene	CDR3 protein
TRBV10-2	-	TRBJ2-1	ASSTSSYNEQF
TRBV19	TRBD1	TRBJ1-2	ASSIDRTGLGGYT
TRBV4-2	-	TRBJ2-7	ASSQGTNKFEQY
TRBV9	TRBD2	TRBJ2-5	ASSLRPLLAGEQETQY
TRBV6-5	-	TRBJ1-6	ASSWGTGLNNSPLH
TRBV5-4	-	TRBJ1-2	ASSLFGAPNYGYT
TRBV4-2	TRBD2	TRBJ2-7	ASSQASGVSYEQY
TRBV9	-	TRBJ1-3	ASSPPGHIGNTIY
TRBV5-1	-	TRBJ2-2	ASTPGMNTGELF
TRBV30	-	TRBJ2-4	AWSVGSGLAKNIQY
TRBV9	-	TRBJ2-2	ASSVVPAPNTGELF
TRBV4-3	-	TRBJ2-2	ASSQRTAELF
TRBV5-1	-	TRBJ2-2	ASSFARVAGELF
TRBV4-2	-	TRBJ1-6	ASSQVTGSSYNSPLH
TRBV4-3	-	TRBJ2-7	ASSQAWDGAYEQY
TRBV5-1	-	TRBJ2-3	ASSLERPTDTQY
TRBV2	TRBD2	TRBJ2-7	ASAGLGVGQY
TRBV7-6	TRBD2	TRBJ2-1	ASSSGTSGGARDDEQF
TRBV5-1	-	TRBJ1-1	ASSLGFGWTEAF
TRBV5-6	-	TRBJ2-5	ASSLEGSYQETQY
TRBV7-2	TRBD1	TRBJ2-5	ASSFGTGGAETQY
TRBV7-8	TRBD1	TRBJ2-7	ASSLGVGGHPPYEQY
TRBV9	-	TRBJ1-5	ASSVGDRGGNQPQH
TRBV18	-	TRBJ1-5	ASSPGRSNQPQH
TRBV7-9	-	TRBJ1-2	ASELDYGYT
TRBV5-6	-	TRBJ2-2	ASSLGTGLYTGELF
TRBV5-1	TRBD1	TRBJ2-3	ASSLDRGNTQY
TRBV5-1	TRBD1	TRBJ1-2	ASSGQRTTGTGGYGYT
TRBV5-6	TRBD1	TRBJ2-7	ASSPGTGLSYEQY
TRBV30	-	TRBJ2-1	AWSTGHGYNEQF
TRBV7-6	-	TRBJ1-1	ASSSSLLTGSEAF
TRBV14	TRBD1	TRBJ2-1	ASSLRQGVYNEQF
TRBV10-3	TRBD2	TRBJ2-1	AIGRGGSYNEQF
TRBV7-9	TRBD2	TRBJ2-7	ASSPGGSSGARYEQY
TRBV2	-	TRBJ1-6	ASTLGGLALH
TRBV7-2	-	TRBJ1-2	ASSPQTGYGYT
TRBV5-5	-	TRBJ2-7	ASSQWDGGYEQY
TRBV18	TRBD1	TRBJ1-4	ASSEDRGNEKLF
TRBV5-6	TRBD2	TRBJ2-1	ASSYRTSDGLTEQF
TRBV15	-	TRBJ2-2	ATSRVTGKNTGELF
TRBV6-1	-	TRBJ1-5	ASMGHFNQPQH
TRBV6-5	-	TRBJ1-6	ASSSNAGTGDSPLH
TRBV4-2	TRBD2	TRBJ2-1	ASSSVASGGDEQF
TRBV14	TRBD1	TRBJ1-1	ASSQRQGLTEAF
TRBV19	-	TRBJ1-1	ASRGTLNTEAF
TRBV19	TRBD1	TRBJ1-1	ASSINPWTGGGTEAF
TRBV19	-	TRBJ1-6	ASSVGKGRGNSPLH
TRBV4-1	-	TRBJ1-6	ASSQAEGERNSPLH
TRBV6-1	-	TRBJ2-3	ASSLTSASTDTQY
TRBV11-3	TRBD1	TRBJ1-6	ASSRDRDSPLH
TRBV2	-	TRBJ2-1	ASRVGRANLRDEQF
TRBV6-5	-	TRBJ1-2	ASSRLQGLYGYT
TRBV6-5	-	TRBJ1-1	ASSYSEATEAF
TRBV15	-	TRBJ2-2	ATSREALRSGELF
TRBV9	TRBD1	TRBJ1-2	ASSKQGSYGYT
TRBV6-1	TRBD1	TRBJ2-7	ASCMTGTTYEQY
TRBV7-2	-	TRBJ2-1	ASSLEGLGYNEQF
TRBV6-1	-	TRBJ2-7	ASSEASIKGPYEQY